This TCR beta chain was documented in a study of control samples from healthy donors and cancer patients. The CDR3 has 15 residues. V was cut by 7 bases and J by 8 bases, with 26 bases left in between. Germline CDR1 SQVTM, CDR2 ANQGSEA. Measured with immunoSEQ multiplex PCR; TCRdb has only the in-frame clones, and not every one. The top ten clones hold about 1.5% of a sample with some 130,000 clones, about 93% of them seen once. The chain has TRBV29-1 and TRBJ1-2, with a tentative D call TRBD1 (5 bases). The TCR comes from a middle-aged man with head and neck cancer. The sample taken for sequencing was PBMCs. CDR3 in DNA: TGCAGCGCCCAAGTCGGTGATTGGGGGTTCGGCGGCTACACCTTC. This codes for CSAQVGDWGFGGYTF.